This TCR beta chain was sequenced for a study of cytomegalovirus exposure and HLA in healthy donors. CDR1 is MDHEN and CDR2 is SYDVKM in the germline V gene. This CDR3 is built from 15 residues. Trimming stripped 2 bases from V and 7 bases from J, with 15 bases between. The PCR made use of 60 Vbeta and 13 Jbeta primers. Produced via immunoSEQ multiplex PCR; TCRdb's table is partial and in-frame only. Of 60,000 to 70,000 clones detected, roughly four fifths appear once; the ten largest clones hold less than 7.5%. Material: PBMCs. V usage is TRBV28 and J usage is TRBJ1-5; D might be TRBD1 (6 bases). The origin of this receptor is a man aged 50 to 60 in good health and CMV-seronegative. The CDR3 protein is CASSLNDRPSQPQHF. The DNA for the CDR3 is TGTGCCAGCAGTTTAAACGACAGGCCTAGCCAGCCCCAGCATTTT.